In this sample, the clone carrying this T cell receptor (beta chain) turned up a few times. Its antigen is undetermined. This sample was included in a study of cytomegalovirus exposure and HLA in healthy donors. General study results and limits: Per a prior analysis, the majority of TCR beta V segments were productive roughly 90% or roughly 30% of the time. Certain indistinguishable V segments, among them TRBV6-2 and TRBV6-3, were excluded.

Germline V lookup: CDR1 MDHEN, CDR2 SYDVKM. CDR3 length: 15 amino acids. Trimming took 6 bases from V and 5 from J; bases not matched to a gene: 12. PCR employed 60 Vbeta and 13 Jbeta primers. Clones were sequenced by immunoSEQ multiplex PCR, and TCRdb holds only the in-frame ones, with some missing. The sample holds some 150,000 clones; 80% are singletons and the top ten take 4.5% to 5.5%. The V call is TRBV28, the J call TRBJ2-5; TRBD1 agrees at 7 bases. The origin of this receptor is a woman in her 50s in good health and CMV-seropositive. Sequenced material: PBMCs. The CDR3 bases are TGTGCCAGCAGACCTCAGACAGGGTTATGGGAGACCCAGTACTTC. As protein: CASRPQTGLWETQYF. The entire variable domain, with the rest obtained from reference TRBV28 and TRBJ2-5, is as follows: DVKVTQSSRYLVKRTGEKVFLECVQDMDHENMFWYRQDPGLGLRLIYFSYDVKMKEKGDIPEGYSVSREKKERFSLILESASTNQTSMYLCASRPQTGLWETQYFGPGTRLLVL.